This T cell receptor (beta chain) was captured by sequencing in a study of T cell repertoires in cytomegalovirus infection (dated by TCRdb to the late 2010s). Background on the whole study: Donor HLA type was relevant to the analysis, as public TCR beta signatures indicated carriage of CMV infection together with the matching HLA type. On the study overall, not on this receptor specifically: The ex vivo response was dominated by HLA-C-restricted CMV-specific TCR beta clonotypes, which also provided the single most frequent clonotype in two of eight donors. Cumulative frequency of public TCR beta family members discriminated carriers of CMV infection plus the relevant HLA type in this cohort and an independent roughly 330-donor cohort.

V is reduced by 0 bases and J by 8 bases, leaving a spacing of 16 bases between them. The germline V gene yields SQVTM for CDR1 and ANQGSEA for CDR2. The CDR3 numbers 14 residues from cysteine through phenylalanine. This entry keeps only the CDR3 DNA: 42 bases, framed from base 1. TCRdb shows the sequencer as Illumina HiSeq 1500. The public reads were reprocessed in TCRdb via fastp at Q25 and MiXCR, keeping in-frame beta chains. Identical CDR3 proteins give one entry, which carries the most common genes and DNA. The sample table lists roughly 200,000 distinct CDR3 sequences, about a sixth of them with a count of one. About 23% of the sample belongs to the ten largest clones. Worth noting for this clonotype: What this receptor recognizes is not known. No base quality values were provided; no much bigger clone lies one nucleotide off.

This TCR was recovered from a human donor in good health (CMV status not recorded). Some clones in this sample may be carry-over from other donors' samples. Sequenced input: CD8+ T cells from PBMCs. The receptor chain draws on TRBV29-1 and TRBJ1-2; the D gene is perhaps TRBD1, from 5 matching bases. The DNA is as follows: TGCAGCGTTGAAGAAGTCAGGGTGGTAGAAGGCTACACCTTC. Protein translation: CSVEEVRVVEGYTF.